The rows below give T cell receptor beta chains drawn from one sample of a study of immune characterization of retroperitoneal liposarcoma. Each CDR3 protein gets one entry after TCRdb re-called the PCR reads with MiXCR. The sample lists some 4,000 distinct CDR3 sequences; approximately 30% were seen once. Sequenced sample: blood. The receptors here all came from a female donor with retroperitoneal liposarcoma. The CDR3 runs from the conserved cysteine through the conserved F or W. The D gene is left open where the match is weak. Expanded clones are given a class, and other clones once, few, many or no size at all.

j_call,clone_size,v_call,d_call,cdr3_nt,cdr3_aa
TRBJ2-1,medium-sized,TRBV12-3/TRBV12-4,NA,TGTGCCAGCAGAGGCGTTGATGAGCAGTTCTTC,CASRGVDEQFF
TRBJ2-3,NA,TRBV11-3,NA,TGTGCCAGCAGCCCGCGCCCGGTCACAGATACGCAGTATTTT,CASSPRPVTDTQYF
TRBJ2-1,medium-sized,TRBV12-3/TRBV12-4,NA,TGTGCCAGCAGCCTGGGCCGACTAAGCAGCTCCTACAATGAGCAGTTCTTC,CASSLGRLSSSYNEQFF
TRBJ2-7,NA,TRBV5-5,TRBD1,TGTGCCAGCCTCGGACAGGGACGCGAGCAGTACTTC,CASLGQGREQYF
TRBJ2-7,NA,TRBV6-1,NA,TGTGCCAGCAGTGACCAGCCGATTGGTTACGAGCAGTACTTC,CASSDQPIGYEQYF
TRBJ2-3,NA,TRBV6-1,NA,TGTGCCAGCAGTTTGAGGCCCAGCACAGATACGCAGTATTTT,CASSLRPSTDTQYF
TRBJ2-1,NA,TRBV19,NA,TGTGCCAGTAGTATCGGGTCACTAGAGCACAATGAGCAGTTCTTC,CASSIGSLEHNEQFF
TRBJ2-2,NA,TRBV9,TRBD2,TGTGCCAGCAGCGTAGAGGCGGGGGGGCCTAACTCCGGGGAGCTGTTTTTT,CASSVEAGGPNSGELFF
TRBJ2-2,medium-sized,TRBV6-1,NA,TGTGCCAGCAGTGAAGCGTCGGGGCACACCGGGGAGCTGTTTTTT,CASSEASGHTGELFF
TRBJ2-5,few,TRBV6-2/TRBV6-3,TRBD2,TGTGCCAGCAGTTACCGGCGGGGGGGCCGCCAAGAGACCCAGTACTTC,CASSYRRGGRQETQYF
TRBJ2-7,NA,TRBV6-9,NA,TGTGCCAGCAGTTACACAGGGAACTACGAGCAGTACTTC,CASSYTGNYEQYF
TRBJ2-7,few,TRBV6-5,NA,TGTGCCAGCAGTTACAGAAACAGCGTCTCCGAGCAGTACTTC,CASSYRNSVSEQYF
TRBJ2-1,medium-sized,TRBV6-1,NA,TGTGCCAGCAGCACATGGGGCGAGCAGTTCTTC,CASSTWGEQFF
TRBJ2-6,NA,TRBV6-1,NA,TGTGCCAGCAGGAACCAAGACTCTGGGGCCAACGTCCTGACTTTC,CASRNQDSGANVLTF
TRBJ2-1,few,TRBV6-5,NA,TGTGCCAGCAGCCCCCCCCACGGGAGTAACAATGAGCAGTTCTTC,CASSPPHGSNNEQFF
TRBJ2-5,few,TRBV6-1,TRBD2,TGTGCCAGCAGTGACGGCGGGAGCGACGAGACCCAGTACTTC,CASSDGGSDETQYF
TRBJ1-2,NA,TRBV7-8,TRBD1,TGTGCCAGCAGCCCCTGGGAGGACAGGGGGCCCTATGGCTACACCTTC,CASSPWEDRGPYGYTF
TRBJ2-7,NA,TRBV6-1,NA,TGTGCCAGCAGTGGGGGGTACTTCTACGAGCAGTACTTC,CASSGGYFYEQYF
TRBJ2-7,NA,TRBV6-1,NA,TGTGCCAGCAGGGGATACACGAACTCCTACGAGCAGTACTTC,CASRGYTNSYEQYF
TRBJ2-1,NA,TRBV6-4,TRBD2,TGTGCCAGCAGTGACTCGACTAGCGGGGGGGATGAGCAGTTCTTC,CASSDSTSGGDEQFF
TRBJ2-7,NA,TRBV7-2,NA,TGTGCCAGCAGCGTGGAGGAGGGTGCTTACGAGCAGTACTTC,CASSVEEGAYEQYF
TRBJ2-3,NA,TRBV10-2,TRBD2,TGCGCCAGCTTTGGCGGGGGGGCCGGGGGTACGCAGTATTTT,CASFGGGAGGTQYF
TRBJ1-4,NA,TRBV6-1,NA,TGTGCCAGCCAGAGGACACAAAATGAAAAACTGTTTTTT,CASQRTQNEKLFF
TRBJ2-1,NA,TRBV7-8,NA,TGTGCCAGCAGCTTGGGCTATGATGAGCAGTTCTTC,CASSLGYDEQFF
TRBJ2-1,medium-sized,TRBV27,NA,TGTGCCAGCAGTTTGGGAGACAGGTGGGACAATGAGCAGTTCTTC,CASSLGDRWDNEQFF
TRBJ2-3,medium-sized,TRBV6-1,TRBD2,TGTGCCAGCAGTGAATCTAGCGGGGGGGCAGATACGCAGTATTTT,CASSESSGGADTQYF
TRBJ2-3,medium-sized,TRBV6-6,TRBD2,TGTGCCAGCAGTTACATAGCGGGGACCGCAGATACGCAGTATTTT,CASSYIAGTADTQYF
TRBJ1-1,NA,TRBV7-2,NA,TGTGCCAGCAGCTTATATGAGAACACTGAAGCTTTCTTT,CASSLYENTEAFF
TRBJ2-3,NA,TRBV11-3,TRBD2,TGTGCCAGCACTACGACTAGCGGAGCAGATACGCAGTATTTT,CASTTTSGADTQYF
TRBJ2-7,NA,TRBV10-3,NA,TGTGCCATCAGTGAGTCGAGTTGGGTTTCTGACGAGCAGTACTTC,CAISESSWVSDEQYF
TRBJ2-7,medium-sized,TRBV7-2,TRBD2,TGTGCCAGCAGCTTTAGCGGGAGCACCTACGAGCAGTACTTC,CASSFSGSTYEQYF
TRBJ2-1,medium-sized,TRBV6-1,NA,TGTGCCAGCACCTCTGCGACAGGCCACCCCTGGGGGTACTTC,CASTSATGHPWGYF
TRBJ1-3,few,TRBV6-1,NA,TGTGCCAGCAGTGAATGGCCCGGGGCCTCTGGAAACACCATATATTTT,CASSEWPGASGNTIYF
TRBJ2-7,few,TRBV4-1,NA,TGCGCCAGCAGCCAAGACATCGAGCAGTACTTC,CASSQDIEQYF
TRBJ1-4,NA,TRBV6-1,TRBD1,TGTGCCAGCAGCGCCACCTCCGGGACAGTCCTAAAACTGTTTTTT,CASSATSGTVLKLFF
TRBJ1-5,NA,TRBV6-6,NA,TGTGCCAGCAGTGGGACTAATCAGCCCCAGCATTTT,CASSGTNQPQHF
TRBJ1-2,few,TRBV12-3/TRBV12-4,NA,TGTGCCAGCAGTTTAAGTTTCAGACCTGGCTACACCTTC,CASSLSFRPGYTF
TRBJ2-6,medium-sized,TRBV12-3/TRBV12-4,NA,TGTGCCAGCAGTTTATCAGGGACTGGGGCCAACGTCCTGACTTTC,CASSLSGTGANVLTF
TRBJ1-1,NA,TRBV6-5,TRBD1,TGTGCCAGCAGCCCCACAGGGGTGAACACTGAAGCTTTCTTT,CASSPTGVNTEAFF
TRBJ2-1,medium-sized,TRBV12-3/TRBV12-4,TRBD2,TGTGCCAGCAGTTCCCGACTAGCGGGGGCGTCAATGCGGCAGTTCTTC,CASSSRLAGASMRQFF
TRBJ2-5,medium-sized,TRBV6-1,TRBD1,TGTGCCAGCGTCTGGACAGGACGAGAGACCCAGTACTTC,CASVWTGRETQYF
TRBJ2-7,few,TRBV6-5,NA,TGTGCCAGCAGTTACTCGAGTGTACCTACCTACGAGCAGTACTTC,CASSYSSVPTYEQYF
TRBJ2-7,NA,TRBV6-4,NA,TGTGCCAGCAGCGACCGGGGAAGCTCCTACGAGCAGTACTTC,CASSDRGSSYEQYF
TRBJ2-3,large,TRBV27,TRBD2,TGTGCCAGCAGTCTAAGAGCGGGGGGCTATTTCACAGATACGCAGTATTTT,CASSLRAGGYFTDTQYF
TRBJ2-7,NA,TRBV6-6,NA,TGTGCCAGCAGTTACCGCAGGGGCTACGAGCAGTACTTC,CASSYRRGYEQYF
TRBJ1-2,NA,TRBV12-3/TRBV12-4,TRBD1,TGTGCCAGCAGTCCCAGGGACAGGGGTGGCTACACCTTC,CASSPRDRGGYTF
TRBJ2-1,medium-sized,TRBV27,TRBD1,TGTGCCAGCAGTTTAATCACAGGGGCAGACAATGAGCAGTTCTTC,CASSLITGADNEQFF
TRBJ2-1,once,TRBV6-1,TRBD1,TGTGCCAGCAGTGGTAGACAGGGGTTGCCCTACAATGAGCAGTTCTTC,CASSGRQGLPYNEQFF
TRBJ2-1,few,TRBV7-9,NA,TGTGCCAGCACCTTTACCGGGAGTGACAATGAGCAGTTCTTC,CASTFTGSDNEQFF
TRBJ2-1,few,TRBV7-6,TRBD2,TGTGCCAGCAGCACGACTAGCGGGGGGTCCATGTCCTACGAGCAGTTCTTC,CASSTTSGGSMSYEQFF
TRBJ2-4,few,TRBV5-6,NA,TGTGCCAGCAGCTTGGTTCTCCGACCCATTCAGTACTTC,CASSLVLRPIQYF
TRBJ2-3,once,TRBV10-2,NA,TGCGCCAGCCAGCTATCCCCCACAGATACGCAGTATTTT,CASQLSPTDTQYF
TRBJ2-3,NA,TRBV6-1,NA,TGTGCCAGCAGTGAAGCGCAGGGGTCAACAGATACGCAGTATTTT,CASSEAQGSTDTQYF